The rows below give T cell receptor beta chains drawn from one sample of a study of molecular identifiers for immune sequencing clone quantification. MiXCR, run by TCRdb on the PCR reads, gives a single entry per CDR3 protein. In the table there are about 640,000 distinct CDR3 sequences, less than 20% of which are singletons. The sequenced sample consisted of naive CD8+ T cells from blood, with Jurkat cell RNA spiked in. These receptors all come from a human donor in good health. Some libraries in this study had Jurkat cell RNA spiked in. CDR3s include the opening cysteine and the closing phenylalanine or tryptophan. D genes are given only for firm matches. Rows may omit the clone size; those that give it use once, few, many or a size class.

-	19	few	TRBJ2-7	TRBV23-1	TGCGCCAGCAGTCAATCCCGGGGGGGAGACAGGGGCCCTACCTACGAGCAGTACTTC	CASSQSRGGDRGPTYEQYF
-	14	few	TRBJ2-3	TRBV19	TGTGCCAGTAGCGGCGGTGACTCTGCAGATACGCAGTATTTT	CASSGGDSADTQYF
-	15	many	TRBJ2-3	TRBV29-1	TGCAGCGTTGCCACACCTAAGCAACTAGCAGATACGCAGTATTTT	CSVATPKQLADTQYF
-	15	many	TRBJ2-7	TRBV9	TGTGCCAGCAGCGCAGCCGGGACCCCGTCCTACGAGCAGTACTTC	CASSAAGTPSYEQYF
-	14	few	TRBJ2-2	TRBV7-3	TGTGCCAGCAGCCCGAATATTGTCGCCGGGGAGCTGTTTTTT	CASSPNIVAGELFF
-	16	few	TRBJ2-7	TRBV7-8	TGTGCCAGCAGCCCTCAAGTCCCAACAGGGCACTACGAGCAGTACTTC	CASSPQVPTGHYEQYF
TRBD2	16	-	TRBJ2-7	TRBV7-9	TGTGCCAGCAGCTCCTTCGGGGGGGAGAGCTCCTACGAGCAGTACTTC	CASSSFGGESSYEQYF
-	14	-	TRBJ2-7	TRBV24-1	TGTGCCACCAGTGATACCAGGCAAACCTACGAGCAGTACTTC	CATSDTRQTYEQYF
-	15	many	TRBJ2-7	TRBV30	TGTGCCTGGAGTGTAGGCGTGGGACCAACCTACGAGCAGTACTTC	CAWSVGVGPTYEQYF
TRBD1	13	many	TRBJ2-1	TRBV7-9	TGTGCCAGCACAAGGACAGGGAGAGTTGAGCAGTTCTTC	CASTRTGRVEQFF
-	16	few	TRBJ1-4	TRBV20-1	TGCAGTGCTAGAGACTCTTCTACAGTCTACAATGAAAAACTGTTTTTT	CSARDSSTVYNEKLFF
-	17	many	TRBJ1-2	TRBV2	TGTGCCAGCAGTGAGAACCTCCTAGGACCGACCGGTAATGGCTACACCTTC	CASSENLLGPTGNGYTF
-	14	-	TRBJ2-7	TRBV19	TGTGCCAGTAGTATCGGCACGGACTCCTACGAGCAGTACTTC	CASSIGTDSYEQYF
-	14	many	TRBJ2-2	TRBV28	TGTGCCAGCAGACTCCGCACTAGTACCGGGGAGCTGTTTTTT	CASRLRTSTGELFF
-	15	many	TRBJ1-1	TRBV9	TGTGCCAGCAGCGTAGGTGGGGGGCGTAGTACTGAAGCTTTCTTT	CASSVGGGRSTEAFF
TRBD1	15	few	TRBJ2-3	TRBV20-1	TGCAGTGCTAGAGTTAGGGGACAGGGCTCAGATACGCAGTATTTT	CSARVRGQGSDTQYF
-	13	-	TRBJ2-7	TRBV4-1	TGCGCCAGCAGCCACGACCAAGGGTACGAGCAGTACTTC	CASSHDQGYEQYF
TRBD2	17	few	TRBJ2-1	TRBV29-1	TGCAGCGTTGAAGGGGAGGGCTACAGACCCAATTACAATGAGCAGTTCTTC	CSVEGEGYRPNYNEQFF
TRBD2	13	many	TRBJ2-3	TRBV20-1	TGCAGTGCAAGGGGACTAGCGACAGATACGCAGTATTTT	CSARGLATDTQYF
-	16	many	TRBJ1-1	TRBV29-1	TGCAGCGTTGTGGACACGTTTGGTTTTGTTAACACTGAAGCTTTCTTT	CSVVDTFGFVNTEAFF
-	15	many	TRBJ2-1	TRBV4-3	TGCGCCAGCAGCCAAGTCAGGGGCTCCTACAATGAGCAGTTCTTC	CASSQVRGSYNEQFF
-	15	many	TRBJ2-7	TRBV6-1	TGTGCCAGCAGTGAAGTTTCCGGCAGAATCTACGAGCAGTACTTC	CASSEVSGRIYEQYF
-	13	few	TRBJ2-7	TRBV30	TGTGCCTGGAGGAGGGACGGCAACTACGAGCAGTACTTC	CAWRRDGNYEQYF
TRBD2	15	-	TRBJ2-5	TRBV12-3/TRBV12-4	TGTGCCAGCAGTGGACTAGCGGGGGGCCGGGAGACCCAGTACTTC	CASSGLAGGRETQYF
TRBD1	16	many	TRBJ1-5	TRBV6-2/TRBV6-3	TGTGCCAGCAGCACCCGCGACAGGGGGCGCGGGCAGCCCCAGCATTTT	CASSTRDRGRGQPQHF
-	15	many	TRBJ1-3	TRBV7-9	TGTGCCAGCAGCCGAACCGCCAGGGCTGGAAACACCATATATTTT	CASSRTARAGNTIYF
TRBD1	15	many	TRBJ2-7	TRBV4-3	TGCGCCAGCAGCCCCGGACAGGCCCCCTCCTACGAGCAGTACTTC	CASSPGQAPSYEQYF
TRBD2	15	many	TRBJ2-1	TRBV7-3	TGTGCCAGCAGAACCACTAGCGGGGCCTCTAATGAGCAGTTCTTC	CASRTTSGASNEQFF
TRBD1	17	many	TRBJ2-7	TRBV7-2	TGTGCCAGCAGCTTAAAAGGGGGGGACAGGGTGGCGTACGAGCAGTACTTC	CASSLKGGDRVAYEQYF
TRBD1	16	many	TRBJ2-3	TRBV5-1	TGCGCCAGCAGCCTTGGACAGGGAGCGAGCACAGATACGCAGTATTTT	CASSLGQGASTDTQYF
-	16	many	TRBJ2-3	TRBV4-3	TGCGCCAGCAGCCAAGACCCGGACATCCGCACAGATACGCAGTATTTT	CASSQDPDIRTDTQYF
-	15	many	TRBJ2-7	TRBV5-1	TGCGCCAGCAGCACCAACCGGGACAACTCCTACGAGCAGTACTTC	CASSTNRDNSYEQYF
TRBD2	17	many	TRBJ2-3	TRBV6-2/TRBV6-3	TGTGCCAGCAGGCGAGATACTAGCGGGGGGGCCACAGATACGCAGTATTTT	CASRRDTSGGATDTQYF
-	13	many	TRBJ2-5	TRBV5-6	TGTGCCAGCAGCACCAGACTCCAAGAGACCCAGTACTTC	CASSTRLQETQYF
-	13	many	TRBJ2-7	TRBV5-1	TGCGCCAGCAGCTTCGGCAGGGAAAGCGAGCAGTACTTC	CASSFGRESEQYF
-	13	many	TRBJ2-7	TRBV27	TGTGCCAGCAGCCCAGGAGGCCCGGGGGAGCAGTACTTC	CASSPGGPGEQYF
-	14	many	TRBJ1-1	TRBV4-1	TGCGCCAGCAGCCCTAATGAGGGATTCCCTGAAGCTTTCTTT	CASSPNEGFPEAFF
-	11	many	TRBJ2-7	TRBV30	TGTGCCTGGAGACAGGGACCCGAGCAGTACTTC	CAWRQGPEQYF